Listed here is a single TCR beta chain. The data are from a study of cytomegalovirus exposure and HLA in healthy donors. Produced via immunoSEQ multiplex PCR; TCRdb's table is partial and in-frame only. The sample carries approximately 230,000 clones, roughly 84% recorded once. Sequenced sample: PBMCs. This TCR was sampled from a man between 18 and 29 years old in good health and CMV-seropositive.

Here the CDR3 DNA reads TGTGCCAGCAGTTACGACGCCTCGGTGACTGAAGCTTTCTTT. It is translated as CASSYDASVTEAFF. V gene TRBV6-5 combines with J gene TRBJ1-1; D not resolved. Germline CDR1 is MNHEY and CDR2 is SVGAGI. This CDR3 comprises 14 residues. V gave up 2 bases and J gave up 5 bases, with 12 bases separating them.